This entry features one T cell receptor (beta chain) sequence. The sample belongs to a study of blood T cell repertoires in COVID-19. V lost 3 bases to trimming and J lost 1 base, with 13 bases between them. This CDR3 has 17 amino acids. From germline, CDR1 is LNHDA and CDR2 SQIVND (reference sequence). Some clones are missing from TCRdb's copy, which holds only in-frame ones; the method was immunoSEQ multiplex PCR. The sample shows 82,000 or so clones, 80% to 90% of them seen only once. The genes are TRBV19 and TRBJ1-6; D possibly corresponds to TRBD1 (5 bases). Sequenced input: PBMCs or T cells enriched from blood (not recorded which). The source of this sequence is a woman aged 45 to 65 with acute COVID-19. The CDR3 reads CASSIPLGGSYNSPLHF. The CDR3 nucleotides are TGTGCCAGTAGTATCCCCCTCGGGGGATCCTATAATTCACCCCTCCACTTT.